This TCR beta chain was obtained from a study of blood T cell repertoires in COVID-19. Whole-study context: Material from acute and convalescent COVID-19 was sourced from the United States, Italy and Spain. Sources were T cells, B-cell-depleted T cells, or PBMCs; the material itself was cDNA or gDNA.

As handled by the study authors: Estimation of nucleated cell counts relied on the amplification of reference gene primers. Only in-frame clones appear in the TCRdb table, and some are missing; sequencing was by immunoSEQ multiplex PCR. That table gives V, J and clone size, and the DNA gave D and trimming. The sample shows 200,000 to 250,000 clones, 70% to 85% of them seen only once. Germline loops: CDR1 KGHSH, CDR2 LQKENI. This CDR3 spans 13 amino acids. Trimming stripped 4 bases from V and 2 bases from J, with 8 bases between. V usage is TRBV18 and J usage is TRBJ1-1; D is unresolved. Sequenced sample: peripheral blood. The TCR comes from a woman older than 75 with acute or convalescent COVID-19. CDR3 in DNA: TGTGCCAGCTCACTGGGCACCAACACTGAAGCTTTCTTT. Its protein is CASSLGTNTEAFF.